The T cell receptor (beta chain) described here comes from a study of control samples from healthy donors and cancer patients (TCRdb year 2020). Receptor amplification or capture employed the immunoSEQ multiplex PCR assay. As stored in TCRdb, this immuneACCESS dataset retains in-frame rearrangements with V and J assigned. A fraction of the clones does not appear; measured against another copy, unresolved V genes explain less than half of the discrepancy, and the remainder lacks a known reason. This sample is represented by roughly 39,000 clones; roughly 90% of them were singletons. In total, the top ten clones hold about 3.5% of the sample. In its sample, this clone was seen once. What this receptor recognizes is not known. No qualities accompany the bases; no much larger clone lies one base away. The germline V gene (reference sequence) sets CDR1 to GTSNPN and CDR2 to SVGIG. The CDR3 spans 15 residues, from the cysteine through the phenylalanine. Solely the CDR3 DNA is kept, with 45 bases framed from the first base. Germline trimming: 2 bases from V, 6 bases from J; junction bases outside gene matches: 12.

The chain was built from TRBV30 and TRBJ1-1, with 7 bases matching TRBD1. Sequenced input: blood. The sequence was collected from a woman in her forties or fifties in good health. The sequence in DNA is TGTGCCTGGAGTTCCCAAGGGGGCTTGGGACCTGAAGCTTTCTTT. Its coded protein is CAWSSQGGLGPEAFF.